These 18 T cell receptor beta chains were all obtained from the same sample, sequenced in a study of cytomegalovirus exposure and HLA in healthy donors. Primers for the PCR totalled 60 Vbeta and 13 Jbeta. Data came from immunoSEQ multiplex PCR; TCRdb stores just in-frame clones and leaves some out. The sample has under 150,000 clones, about 70% seen once; the top ten hold less than 2.5%. The sequencing input was PBMCs. The source of these receptors is a woman aged 40 to 50 in good health and CMV-seronegative.

V is TRBV27 and J is TRBJ1-4; possibly TRBD1 for D (6 bases). This CDR3 is built from 13 residues. V was cut by 4 bases and J by 5 bases, with 8 bases left in between. Germline CDR1 MNHEY, CDR2 SMNVEV (reference sequence). Here the CDR3 DNA reads TGTGCCAGCAGTTCTGGGACAAATGAAAAACTGTTTTTT. This gives the protein CASSSGTNEKLFF.

The rearrangement links TRBV10-3 to TRBJ2-2, with 7 bases matching TRBD2. The V and J ends lost 2 bases and 7 bases, in that order; junction bases with no gene match: 7. CDR3 size: 15 residues. Germline CDR1 is ENHRY and CDR2 is SYGVKD. Here the CDR3 reads CAISEGEGAVGELFF. The CDR3 coding sequence is TGTGCCATCAGTGAGGGGGAGGGAGCCGTCGGGGAGCTGTTTTTT.

This clone showed up just a few times. The chain recombines TRBV25-1 with TRBJ2-7; TRBD1 agrees at 8 bases. Germline trimming cut 2 bases from V and 7 bases from J; bases unmatched to any gene: 10. CDR1 is MGHDK, CDR2 SYGVNS, per germline. The CDR3 sequence is 15 residues long. In nucleotides, the CDR3 is TGTGCCAGCAGTGAAACGGCGCAGGGGACAGGTGAGCAGTACTTC. Protein: CASSETAQGTGEQYF.

The chain has TRBV14 and TRBJ1-4; 8 nucleotides line up with TRBD1. The junction had 3 bases not matched to a gene; V was cut back by 4 bases and J by 2 bases. Germline CDR1 SGHDN, CDR2 FVKESK. The CDR3 covers 15 residues. The DNA for the CDR3 is TGTGCCAGCAGCCCGCGACAGGGGACTAATGAAAAACTGTTTTTT. This codes for CASSPRQGTNEKLFF.

The V and J genes are TRBV2 and TRBJ1-5; a weak D match, TRBD1 (5 bases). CDR3 size: 16 residues. Trimming removed 3 bases from V and 6 bases from J, with 18 bases in between. The germline V gene has CDR1 SNHLY and CDR2 FYNNEI. The DNA of the CDR3 is TGTGCCAGCAGTGACCCCCAGGGTAGGTCAAGTCAGCCCCAGCATTTT. This encodes CASSDPQGRSSQPQHF. The variable domain in full, with the rest retrieved from reference TRBV2 and TRBJ1-5, is EPEVTQTPSHQVTQMGQEVILRCVPISNHLYFYWYRQILGQKVEFLVSFYNNEISEKSEIFDDQFSVERPDGSNFTLKIRSTKLEDSAMYFCASSDPQGRSSQPQHFGDGTRLSIL.

This clone was counted a single time. The V gene is TRBV4-3, the J gene TRBJ2-3; 9 nucleotides match TRBD1. The CDR3 spans 14 residues. Germline V gene data show CDR1 as LGHNA and CDR2 as YSLEER. V was pared by 4 bases and J by 3 bases, with 2 bases of the junction left unmatched. The CDR3 sequence: CASSPGQGTDTQYF. The CDR3 DNA follows: TGCGCCAGCAGCCCCGGACAGGGGACAGATACGCAGTATTTT.

The chain has TRBV6-1 and TRBJ1-2, with 7 positions matching TRBD1. Per the germline V gene, CDR1 is MNHNS and CDR2 is SASEGT. V lost 6 bases and J lost 4; bases outside the gene matches: 8. The CDR3 covers 14 residues. CDR3 loop: CASRRTGRPYGYTF. Here the CDR3 DNA reads TGTGCCAGCAGGCGGACAGGTCGACCCTATGGCTACACCTTC.

CDR3 sequence reads: CAWSVEAGSDTQYF. The CDR3 region has the DNA TGTGCCTGGAGTGTAGAAGCGGGGTCAGATACGCAGTATTTT. The chain couples TRBV30 to TRBJ2-3; 7 bases are shared with TRBD2. Germline CDR1 and CDR2: GTSNPN and SVGIG (reference sequence). V was pared by 0 bases and J by 4 bases, with 4 bases of the junction left unmatched. The CDR3 is 14 amino acids.

This clone was counted between two and nine times. The J gene is TRBJ1-1, the V gene TRBV5-4; D unresolved. The V end lost 2 bases, the J end lost 0 bases, and 11 bases lay between the germline ends. The CDR3 length is 15 residues. Germline assignment: CDR1 SGHNT and CDR2 YYREEE (reference sequence). The CDR3 bases are TGTGCCAGCAGCTTCGAGAGGGTCATGAACACTGAAGCTTTCTTT. Translating gives CASSFERVMNTEAFF.

The chain combines TRBV19 with TRBJ1-5; D gene uncertain. CDR3 size: 15 residues. The V gene lost 3 bases and the J gene lost 0 bases, with 9 bases spanning the gap. The germline V gene has CDR1 LNHDA and CDR2 SQIVND (reference sequence). CDR3 DNA: TGTGCCAGTAGTATCTTACATTATAGCAATCAGCCCCAGCATTTT. It encodes CASSILHYSNQPQHF.

In its sample, this clone was seen a few times. The chain employs TRBV19 and TRBJ1-2; TRBD1 is a possible D gene (6 bases). Germline lookup yields CDR1 LNHDA and CDR2 SQIVND (reference sequence). Trimming shortened V by 6 bases and J by 3 bases, and 8 bases separated the two germline ends. The CDR3 has 12 amino acids. The chain's CDR3 is CASSPGDYGYTF. In DNA, the CDR3 is TGTGCCAGTAGCCCAGGGGACTATGGCTACACCTTC.

This rearrangement joins TRBV5-1 to TRBJ1-4, with 9 bases lining up with TRBD1. Germline CDR1 is SGHRS and CDR2 is YFSETQ. V shed 3 bases and J 8 bases; nucleotides not matched to a gene: 8. The CDR3 covers 15 residues. CDR3 loop: CASSSTGGSSEKLFF. The CDR3 DNA reads TGCGCCAGCAGCTCGACAGGGGGGAGTTCGGAAAAACTGTTTTTT.

The chain joins TRBV6-5 to TRBJ1-1; D perhaps matches TRBD1 (6 bases). With 5 bases removed from V and 7 bases from J, the gap between germline ends came to 14 bases. Germline V gives CDR1 MNHEY, CDR2 SVGAGI. The CDR3 is 13 amino acids. The CDR3, as DNA: TGTGCCAGCAGTCATTCCGGGACAAATGAAGCTTTCTTT. Translating gives CASSHSGTNEAFF.

The rearrangement links TRBV30 to TRBJ1-4, with 7 bases identical to TRBD1. The CDR3 totals 15 residues. With V trimmed by 0 bases and J by 2 bases, 3 bases remained unmatched. Germline V CDR1 and CDR2: GTSNPN, SVGIG (reference sequence). The CDR3: CAWSVGTATNEKLFF. The CDR3 DNA reads TGTGCCTGGAGTGTAGGGACAGCTACTAATGAAAAACTGTTTTTT.

This chain joins TRBV5-6 and TRBJ1-2, with 7 bases fitting TRBD1. In germline, CDR1 is SGHDT, CDR2 YYEEEE. V lost 1 base, J lost 8 bases, and 5 bases stayed unmatched. The CDR3 has 13 amino acids. The CDR3 protein is CASSLIGGGGYTF. The CDR3 DNA reads TGTGCCAGCAGCTTGATAGGGGGCGGAGGCTACACCTTC.

The genes are TRBV6-1 and TRBJ2-5; 12 bases are shared with TRBD2. This CDR3 region has 14 residues. Germline-derived CDR1 and CDR2 are MNHNS and SASEGT. With V trimmed by 7 bases and J by 5 bases, 5 bases remained unmatched. CDR3: CASNLAGGRETQYF. The CDR3 region has the DNA TGTGCCAGCAACCTAGCGGGGGGGAGGGAGACCCAGTACTTC.

The gene calls are TRBV7-9 and TRBJ2-5; 7 bases agree with TRBD1. V was pared by 3 bases and J by 3 bases, with 4 bases of the junction left unmatched. The length of the CDR3 is 14 residues. Germline CDR1 is SEHNR and CDR2 is FQNEAQ (reference sequence). For the CDR3, the DNA is TGTGCCAGCAGCTTTTGGACAGGTGAAGAGACCCAGTACTTC. It translates to CASSFWTGEETQYF.

The chain employs TRBV28 and TRBJ1-1; unclear D gene. V was shortened by 9 bases and J by 1 base, with 6 bases between the two germline ends. Germline assignment: CDR1 MDHEN and CDR2 SYDVKM. There are 11 residues in the CDR3. CDR3: CASNRNTEAFF. DNA of the CDR3: TGTGCCAGTAACAGGAACACTGAAGCTTTCTTT.